This T cell receptor (beta chain) was identified during a study of technical replicates of blood from several donors. CDR3 length: 16 residues. V trimming: 0 bases; J trimming: 4 bases; junction bases outside the gene matches: 9. Germline lookup yields CDR1 GTSNPN and CDR2 SVGIG (reference sequence). The data were produced by immunoSEQ multiplex PCR, yet TCRdb's version contains in-frame clones alone and is incomplete. The data show tens of thousands of clones, 95% seen once. The sequence came from a human donor in good health. The rearrangement links TRBV30 to TRBJ1-5; 7 bases are shared with TRBD1. Sequenced: T cells isolated from PBMCs. The CDR3 region has the DNA TGTGCCTGGAGTGTACGGTTGACAGGGCCGAATCAGCCCCAGCATTTT. It translates to CAWSVRLTGPNQPQHF.